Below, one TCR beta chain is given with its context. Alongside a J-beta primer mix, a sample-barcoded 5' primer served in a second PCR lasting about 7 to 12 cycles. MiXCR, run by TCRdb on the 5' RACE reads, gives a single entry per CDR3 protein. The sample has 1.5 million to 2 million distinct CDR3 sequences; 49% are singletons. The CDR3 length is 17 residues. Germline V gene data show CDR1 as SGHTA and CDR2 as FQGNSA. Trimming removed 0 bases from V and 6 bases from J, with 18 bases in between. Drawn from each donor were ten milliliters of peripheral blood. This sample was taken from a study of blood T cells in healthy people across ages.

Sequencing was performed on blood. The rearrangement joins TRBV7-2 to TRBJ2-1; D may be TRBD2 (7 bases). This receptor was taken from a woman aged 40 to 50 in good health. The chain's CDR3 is CASSLALRGGRSNEQFF. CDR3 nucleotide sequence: TGTGCCAGCAGCTTAGCGCTAAGGGGGGGCCGGTCCAATGAGCAGTTCTTC.